A selection of T cell receptor beta chains follows, all from one sample in a study of blood T cell repertoires in COVID-19. Profiled with immunoSEQ multiplex PCR; TCRdb holds only in-frame clones, not every one. The data hold 200,000 to 250,000 clones, with 70% to 90% observed a single time. The sample taken for sequencing was PBMCs or T cells enriched from blood (not recorded which). All receptors come from a woman aged 45-65 years who had recovered from COVID-19. The CDR3 runs from the conserved cysteine through the conserved F or W. D genes are given only for firm matches. Clone size, where shown, is once, few, many, or a class for clones that have expanded.

TRBV9	.	.	TRBJ1-5	CASSVGTGQPQHF	TGTGCCAGCAGCGTAGGTACCGGTCAGCCCCAGCATTTT
TRBV28	TRBD2	.	TRBJ2-7	CASRGTSVYEQYF	TGTGCCAGCAGGGGGACTAGCGTCTACGAGCAGTACTTC
TRBV9	.	.	TRBJ2-4	CASGSGDIQYF	TGTGCCAGCGGTTCGGGGGACATTCAGTACTTC
TRBV7-3	TRBD2	.	TRBJ2-1	CASSPSGIGNEQFF	TGTGCCAGCAGCCCGAGCGGGATAGGCAATGAGCAGTTCTTC
TRBV5-4	TRBD2	once	TRBJ2-3	CASSSGTSGRKDTQYF	TGTGCCAGCAGCTCCGGGACTAGCGGGAGGAAAGATACGCAGTATTTT
TRBV7-9	.	few	TRBJ1-3	CASSLFRDSGNTIYF	TGTGCCAGCAGCTTATTCCGCGACTCTGGAAACACCATATATTTT
TRBV28	TRBD1	.	TRBJ1-2	CASRTGRLYGYTF	TGTGCCAGCAGGACAGGGAGACTTTATGGCTACACCTTC
TRBV19	.	.	TRBJ1-2	CASRLGGAPDGYTF	TGTGCCAGTCGATTGGGGGGAGCCCCGGATGGCTACACCTTC
TRBV7-3	.	.	TRBJ1-1	CASSSGTSGEAFF	TGTGCCAGCAGCTCCGGGACTAGTGGTGAAGCTTTCTTT
TRBV7-8	.	once	TRBJ2-1	CASSLTTGWVDEQFF	TGTGCCAGCAGCTTAACAACGGGATGGGTCGATGAGCAGTTCTTC
TRBV5-1	TRBD1	.	TRBJ2-1	CASSTGQGNEQFF	TGCGCCAGCAGCACCGGACAGGGGAATGAGCAGTTCTTC
TRBV3-1/TRBV3-2	.	.	TRBJ1-2	CASSQVPGNGYTF	TGTGCCAGCAGCCAAGTCCCGGGTAATGGCTACACCTTC
TRBV12-3/TRBV12-4	.	.	TRBJ2-1	CASSLEGGEQFF	TGTGCCAGCAGTTTAGAGGGGGGGGAGCAGTTCTTC
TRBV7-2	TRBD2	.	TRBJ2-2	CASSSALAGGELFF	TGTGCCAGCAGCTCCGCTTTAGCGGGAGGGGAGCTGTTTTTT
TRBV28	TRBD2	.	TRBJ2-6	CASSLVSGGITTFGANVLTF	TGTGCCAGCAGTTTAGTTAGCGGGGGTATTACTACTTTTGGGGCCAACGTCCTGACTTTC
TRBV5-4	TRBD2	.	TRBJ2-1	CASSSLAGGPNEQFF	TGTGCCAGCAGCTCACTAGCGGGAGGGCCCAATGAGCAGTTCTTC
TRBV3-1/TRBV3-2	TRBD1	.	TRBJ1-2	CASSQGDSNYGYTF	TGTGCCAGCAGCCAAGGGGACAGTAACTATGGCTACACCTTC
TRBV6-1	TRBD1	.	TRBJ1-4	CASSDRRGSEKLFF	TGTGCCAGCAGTGATCGCAGGGGGTCCGAAAAACTGTTTTTT
TRBV7-2	TRBD2	once	TRBJ2-1	CASSLLAGSYNEQFF	TGTGCCAGCAGCTTACTAGCGGGAAGTTACAATGAGCAGTTCTTC
TRBV7-9	.	.	TRBJ1-5	CASSEGGGNQPQHF	TGTGCCAGCAGTGAGGGGGGGGGCAATCAGCCCCAGCATTTT
TRBV10-3	TRBD2	.	TRBJ2-1	CAISDGVAGPSSYNEQFF	TGTGCCATCAGTGATGGTGTAGCGGGGCCCAGCTCCTACAATGAGCAGTTCTTC
TRBV6-5	.	.	TRBJ1-1	CASDRQTLNTEAFF	TGTGCCAGCGACCGACAGACTTTAAACACTGAAGCTTTCTTT
TRBV10-3	TRBD1	.	TRBJ1-5	CAISTGGNQPQHF	TGTGCCATCAGTACAGGGGGAAATCAGCCCCAGCATTTT
TRBV11-2	TRBD1	.	TRBJ1-3	CASSPGTAGHTIYF	TGTGCCAGCAGCCCAGGGACAGCTGGCCACACCATATATTTT
TRBV14	.	.	TRBJ2-3	CASSQGRDFTDTQYF	TGTGCCAGCAGCCAAGGGAGAGATTTCACAGATACGCAGTATTTT
TRBV11-2	.	.	TRBJ2-3	CASSLRGIVSDADTQYF	TGTGCCAGCAGCTTACGGGGGATTGTAAGTGACGCAGATACGCAGTATTTT
TRBV6-2/TRBV6-3	TRBD2	.	TRBJ2-3	CASSPGLAGGQLTDTQYF	TGTGCCAGCAGCCCGGGACTAGCGGGAGGGCAATTAACAGATACGCAGTATTTT